These 17 T cell receptor beta chains came from one sample sequenced in a study of blood T cell repertoires in COVID-19. Measured with immunoSEQ multiplex PCR; TCRdb has only the in-frame clones, and not every one. Among over 200,000 clones listed, approximately 85% were seen once. Sequencing used peripheral blood. These receptors came from a woman younger than 45 with acute or convalescent COVID-19.

The chain links TRBV25-1 to TRBJ2-5; TRBD1 might be the D (6 bases). The CDR3 loop spans 14 amino acids. Germline loops: CDR1 MGHDK, CDR2 SYGVNS. Trimming took 6 bases from V and 4 from J, leaving 15 bases between them. The CDR3 here is CASRGGSEGETQYF. CDR3 coding DNA: TGTGCCAGCAGAGGGGGTAGCGAAGGAGAGACCCAGTACTTC.

The chain employs TRBV10-3 and TRBJ2-3; tentatively, D is TRBD1 (6 bases). The CDR3 runs to 13 residues. Looked up from germline, CDR1 is ENHRY and CDR2 is SYGVKD. V lost 9 bases and J 0 bases, leaving 10 bases between the germline ends. The CDR3 protein is CAIRQESTDTQYF. CDR3 DNA sequence: TGTGCCATTAGACAGGAAAGCACAGATACGCAGTATTTT.

As concerns this clone: The sample holds other DNA sequences that translate to the same CDR3. The chain carries TRBV29-1 and TRBJ2-3; TRBD2 is a possible D gene (6 bases). CDR1 is SQVTM and CDR2 is ANQGSEA in the germline V gene. V was shortened by 6 bases and J by 0 bases, with 7 bases between the two germline ends. CDR3 length equals 12 residues. CDR3 protein: CSVGLSTDTQYF. For the CDR3, the DNA is TGCAGCGTCGGACTAAGCACAGATACGCAGTATTTT.

The chain employs TRBV7-2 and TRBJ2-3, with 9 bases fitting TRBD1. Unmatched junction bases numbered 3, after V lost 4 bases and J lost 4 bases. This CDR3 has 14 residues. CDR1 is SGHTA, CDR2 FQGNSA, per germline. CDR3 residues: CASSSDRGPDTQYF. DNA for the CDR3: TGTGCCAGCAGCTCGGACAGGGGCCCAGATACGCAGTATTTT.

V and J are TRBV6-5 and TRBJ2-7; 7 bases fit TRBD2. The CDR3 has 12 amino acids. Germline V lookup: CDR1 MNHEY, CDR2 SVGAGI. In DNA form, the CDR3 reads TGTGGAGCGGTGGGGGGGACGTACGAGCAGTACTTC. Translated: CGAVGGTYEQYF.

The CDR3 is CARNTRDRDNYGYTF. The CDR3 DNA sequence: TGTGCCAGGAATACCCGGGACAGGGATAACTATGGCTACACCTTC. The gene calls are TRBV19 and TRBJ1-2; 9 positions match TRBD1. This CDR3 spans 15 amino acids. Looked up from germline, CDR1 is LNHDA and CDR2 is SQIVND (reference sequence). V trimming: 9 bases; J trimming: 1 base; junction bases outside the gene matches: 9.

The chain employs TRBV6-2 or TRBV6-3 and TRBJ2-1; 7 bases line up with TRBD2. The CDR3 sequence is 13 residues long. Trimming cost V 6 bases and J 3 bases; bases outside gene matches: 2. Germline values: CDR1 MNHEY, CDR2 SVGEGT. CDR3 DNA: TGTGCCAGCAGCCGGGACTACTACAATGAGCAGTTCTTC. Protein: CASSRDYYNEQFF.

The CDR3 nucleotides are TGTGCCAGTAGTAGCCAGGGCGGCCAGCCCCAGCATTTT. It is translated as CASSSQGGQPQHF. The V and J genes are TRBV19 and TRBJ1-5, with D perhaps matching TRBD1 (5 bases). Trimming cost V 4 bases and J 7 bases, with 11 bases left between them. The CDR3 contains 13 residues. Germline V CDR1 and CDR2: LNHDA, SQIVND (reference sequence).

This chain links TRBV18 with TRBJ2-7; 8 bases are a match to TRBD1. The CDR3 has 15 residues. The germline V gene has CDR1 KGHSH and CDR2 LQKENI. With 4 bases clipped from V and 1 base from J, the junction kept 6 bases outside the gene matches. In DNA, the CDR3 is TGTGCCAGCTCACGACCGGGACAGGAGTCCTACGAGCAGTACTTC. Residues: CASSRPGQESYEQYF.

This clone was observed a handful of times. The chain couples TRBV27 to TRBJ2-7, with 9 nucleotides matching TRBD1. The CDR3 spans 13 residues. V was pared by 5 bases and J by 5 bases, with 4 bases of the junction left unmatched. Germline V gene lookup returns CDR1 MNHEY and CDR2 SMNVEV (reference sequence). In DNA, the CDR3 is TGTGCCAGCAGTCTGGACAGGGGACACGAGCAGTACTTC. This codes for CASSLDRGHEQYF.

This chain joins TRBV5-5 and TRBJ1-1, with TRBD1 as a possible D gene (5 bases). V was pared by 4 bases and J by 5 bases, with 12 bases between. The CDR3 is 13 amino acids. From germline, CDR1 is SGHKS and CDR2 YYEKEE (reference sequence). Here the CDR3 DNA reads TGTGCCAGCAGCATAGACAGCTTTACTGAAGCTTTCTTT. It yields the protein CASSIDSFTEAFF. The variable domain in full, completed from reference TRBV5-5 and TRBJ1-1, reads DAGVTQSPTHLIKTRGQQVTLRCSPISGHKSVSWYQQVLGQGPQFIFQYYEKEERGRGNFPDRFSARQFPNYSSELNVNALLLGDSALYLCASSIDSFTEAFFGQGTRLTVV.

The chain has TRBV30 and TRBJ2-2; TRBD1 matches at 7 bases. The junction had 6 bases not matched to a gene; V was cut back by 4 bases and J by 1 base. Germline values: CDR1 GTSNPN, CDR2 SVGIG (reference sequence). The CDR3 is made up of 15 amino acids. The CDR3 DNA is TGTGCCTGGACCGGGGACAGTGGGAACACCGGGGAGCTGTTTTTT. Translation: CAWTGDSGNTGELFF.

This chain connects TRBV30 to TRBJ2-7; possibly TRBD2 for D (12 bases). The CDR3 is 22 residues long. The V end lost 3 bases, the J end lost 0 bases, and 36 bases lay between the germline ends. Germline values: CDR1 GTSNPN, CDR2 SVGIG (reference sequence). Written as DNA, the CDR3 is TGTGCCTGGAGCCCGGACAGGGGGCTGAGCGGACTAGCGGGAAGGAGCTCCTACGAGCAGTACTTC. It specifies CAWSPDRGLSGLAGRSSYEQYF.

J is TRBJ1-2 and V is TRBV7-9; a possible D gene is TRBD1 (5 bases). V gave up 6 bases and J gave up 4 bases, with 15 bases separating them. The CDR3 spans 14 residues. In germline, CDR1 is SEHNR, CDR2 FQNEAQ (reference sequence). The CDR3 DNA sequence: TGTGCCAGCAGAGAAGGACACCGCTTCTATGGCTACACCTTC. It is translated as CASREGHRFYGYTF.

The J gene is TRBJ2-1, the V gene TRBV21-1; the table's D gene call, TRBD1, was not cross checked with the DNA. TRBV21-1 is a pseudogene segment. The CDR3 is made up of 16 amino acids. The CDR3 spells CASSTVGVTGYNEQFF. CDR3 in DNA: TGTGCCAGCAGCACCGTGGGGGTTACAGGGTACAATGAGCAGTTCTTC.

The CDR3: CASSPRQGGSGYTF. CDR3 in DNA: TGTGCCAGCAGCCCTCGACAGGGAGGTTCAGGCTACACCTTC. The chain joins TRBV3-1 (or the pseudogene TRBV3-2) to TRBJ1-2, with TRBD1 identical over 7 bases. The CDR3 covers 14 residues. Germline V gives CDR1 LGHDT, CDR2 YNNKEL (reference sequence). V trimming: 4 bases; J trimming: 8 bases; junction bases outside the gene matches: 10.

The genes are TRBV27 and TRBJ2-5; TRBD2 agrees at 11 bases. CDR1 and CDR2 (germline): MNHEY, SMNVEV (reference sequence). Trimming cost V 5 bases and J 14 bases; bases outside gene matches: 7. CDR3 length: 12 residues. The CDR3, as DNA: TGTGCCAGCAGTCTGGGGACTAGCGGTTTTTACTTC. This sequence encodes CASSLGTSGFYF.